The clone carrying this T cell receptor (beta chain) was seen only a few times. Its antigen remains unknown. V shed 6 bases and J 1 base; nucleotides not matched to a gene: 4. CDR1 MDHEN and CDR2 SYDVKM come from the germline V gene. The CDR3 spans 14 residues. Clones were sequenced by immunoSEQ multiplex PCR, and TCRdb holds only the in-frame ones, with some missing. The sample consists of 150,000 or so clones, 80% to 85% of them appearing once. The sample comes from a study of T cell responses to AZD1222 COVID-19 vaccine. Study conclusions and caveats: Sampling captured repertoires only after the peak T cell response. Nearly half of spike-specific TCRs reportedly go after variant regions that carry no mutations.

This sequence was found in an adult in good health. The sample in question was peripheral blood, obtained on day 0 of MenACWY control vaccination. The chain is built from TRBV28 and TRBJ2-5; 8 nucleotides align to TRBD2. The CDR3 sequence: CASRIGGAQETQYF. Here the CDR3 DNA reads TGTGCCAGCAGGATCGGGGGGGCCCAAGAGACCCAGTACTTC.